These 5 T cell receptor beta chains were all obtained from the same sample, sequenced in a study of control samples from healthy donors and cancer patients. Here immunoSEQ multiplex PCR was the method, and the copy in TCRdb shows in-frame clones only, minus some. The sample lists about 65,000 clones, approximately 90% occurring once. The sample was PBMCs. Source of these receptors: a woman aged 50 to 65 with colorectal cancer.

This sequence joins TRBV18 and TRBJ1-6; a weak D match, TRBD1 (6 bases). In germline, CDR1 is KGHSH, CDR2 LQKENI. V shed 6 bases and J shed 8 bases, with 26 bases lying between them. The CDR3 length is 18 residues. This chain's CDR3 is CASSPQTQGTGSDSPLHF. The CDR3 nucleotides are TGTGCCAGCTCGCCCCAAACGCAGGGGACCGGAAGCGATTCACCCCTCCACTTT.

The V call is TRBV2, the J call TRBJ2-1; 11 nucleotides line up with TRBD1. After removal of 6 bases from V and 2 bases from J, the junction contained 3 bases not matched to a gene. The germline gives CDR1 SNHLY, CDR2 FYNNEI. The CDR3 extends over 15 amino acids. The CDR3 nucleotides read TGTGCCAGCAGCCGGGGACAGGGGGCCTACAATGAGCAGTTCTTC. It codes for CASSRGQGAYNEQFF.

This clone was observed a handful of times. The same CDR3 also results from other DNA sequences found in this sample. The chain couples TRBV6-5 to TRBJ1-3; D not certain. Deletions cut 2 bases from V and 1 base from J, with 6 bases between. The length of the CDR3 is 14 residues. Per germline, CDR1 MNHEY and CDR2 SVGAGI. The CDR3 here is CASSYDGSGNTIYF. DNA of the CDR3: TGTGCCAGCAGTTACGACGGGTCTGGAAACACCATATATTTT.

The chain has TRBV10-2 and TRBJ2-5; D ambiguous. V was trimmed by 1 base and J by 4 bases, leaving 7 bases between them. Looked up from germline, CDR1 is WSHSY and CDR2 is SAAADI. This CDR3 region has 13 residues. The CDR3 DNA follows: TGCGCCAGCAGTGAGTTGACCTCAGAGACCCAGTACTTC. Its protein product is CASSELTSETQYF.

The chain uses TRBV5-6 and TRBJ2-2, with 10 nucleotides matching TRBD2. Germline CDR1 reads SGHDT; CDR2 reads YYEEEE. The J segment lost 4 bases and the V segment lost 2 bases, leaving 5 bases of the junction unmatched. The CDR3 loop spans 16 amino acids. The CDR3 bases are TGTGCCAGCAGCTTTAGCGGGAGGTCGAGCACCGGGGAGCTGTTTTTT. It yields the protein CASSFSGRSSTGELFF.